Listed below are T cell receptor beta chains from one sample, sequenced in a study of technical replicates of blood from several donors. The table came from immunoSEQ multiplex PCR; TCRdb's copy has only in-frame clones and leaves some out. The sample has about 88,000 clones; about nine tenths are singletons. The sample was T cells isolated from PBMCs. The source of these receptors is a human donor in good health. The CDR3 runs from the conserved cysteine through the conserved F or W. D genes are given only for firm matches. Size tells how often a clone was seen (once, few, many) or the class of an expanded clone, and some rows leave it out.

V,size,D,J,CDR3,DNA
TRBV14,.,.,TRBJ2-2,CASSQDSLFGFVPGELFF,TGTGCCAGCAGCCAAGATTCCCTCTTCGGGTTCGTCCCCGGGGAGCTGTTTTTT
TRBV1,.,.,TRBJ1-2,CTSSQEAGSYYGYTF,TGCACCAGCAGCCAAGAAGCAGGATCGTACTATGGCTACACCTTC
TRBV18,.,.,TRBJ2-7,CASSPTVSSYEQYF,TGTGCCAGCTCACCAACTGTTAGCTCCTACGAGCAGTACTTC
TRBV4-2,.,TRBD2,TRBJ2-7,CASSDLLAGGVDGSYEQYF,TGTGCCAGCAGCGACCTGCTAGCGGGAGGCGTGGATGGTTCCTACGAGCAGTACTTC
TRBV10-1,.,TRBD1,TRBJ1-5,CATSTGDQPQHF,TGCGCCACTTCGACAGGGGATCAGCCCCAGCATTTT
TRBV28,.,.,TRBJ1-1,CASRSPGKDVGNTEAFF,TGTGCCAGCAGATCCCCGGGAAAGGATGTTGGAAACACTGAAGCTTTCTTT
TRBV29-1,.,.,TRBJ1-1,CSSSRGLVTEAFF,TGCAGCTCCTCCAGGGGATTGGTCACTGAAGCTTTCTTT
TRBV14,few,.,TRBJ2-6,CASSQEVSSGANVLTF,TGTGCCAGCAGCCAAGAGGTTAGCTCTGGGGCCAACGTCCTGACTTTC
TRBV5-1,.,.,TRBJ2-7,CASSLARGTYEQYF,TGCGCCAGCAGCTTGGCCCGCGGGACCTACGAGCAGTACTTC
TRBV28,.,TRBD2,TRBJ2-1,CASSPAGGSYNEQFF,TGTGCCAGCAGCCCCGCGGGGGGCTCCTACAATGAGCAGTTCTTC
TRBV6-4,.,TRBD1,TRBJ1-2,CASAPEGQGDYGYTF,TGTGCCAGCGCCCCCGAGGGACAGGGAGACTATGGCTACACCTTC
TRBV15,.,.,TRBJ2-1,CATKGTHYNEQFF,TGTGCCACCAAAGGGACACACTACAATGAGCAGTTCTTC
TRBV10-2,.,.,TRBJ2-5,CASRTGLIETQYF,TGCGCCAGCAGAACAGGGTTGATCGAGACCCAGTACTTC
TRBV4-2,once,TRBD2,TRBJ2-7,CASSPTSGRFDEQYF,TGTGCCAGCAGCCCGACTAGCGGGAGATTCGACGAGCAGTACTTC
TRBV5-1,.,.,TRBJ2-7,CASSSGYEQYF,TGCGCCAGCAGTTCGGGCTACGAGCAGTACTTC
TRBV4-1,.,TRBD1,TRBJ1-4,CASSQRVMGQSNEKLFF,TGCGCCAGCAGCCAAAGAGTAATGGGACAGAGTAATGAAAAACTGTTTTTT
TRBV7-9,.,.,TRBJ1-4,CASSPTSGEKLFF,TGTGCCAGCAGCCCTACTTCAGGAGAAAAACTGTTTTTT
TRBV30,once,.,TRBJ2-1,CAWSPSFNEQFF,TGTGCCTGGAGCCCCTCCTTCAATGAGCAGTTCTTC
TRBV19,few,.,TRBJ1-1,CASSRDRNLPNTEAFF,TGTGCCAGTAGTAGAGACAGGAACCTTCCGAACACTGAAGCTTTCTTT
TRBV29-1,.,.,TRBJ2-7,CSVDGGGRIYEQYF,TGCAGCGTTGATGGGGGAGGCCGGATCTACGAGCAGTACTTC
TRBV28,.,.,TRBJ2-7,CASSSPSAGVHEQYF,TGTGCCAGCAGTTCCCCTTCAGCAGGGGTCCACGAGCAGTACTTC
TRBV12-5,.,TRBD1,TRBJ1-1,CASGLDQDRGKAFF,TGTGCTAGTGGTTTGGACCAGGACAGGGGCAAAGCTTTCTTT
TRBV13,.,TRBD2,TRBJ2-5,CASSRGGQETQYF,TGTGCCAGCAGCCGGGGGGGCCAAGAGACCCAGTACTTC
TRBV27,.,.,TRBJ2-7,CASRTVISSYEQYF,TGTGCCAGCCGAACTGTTATTAGCTCCTACGAGCAGTACTTC